This T cell receptor beta chain came from a study of spatial heterogeneity in lung cancer (dated by TCRdb to the late 2010s). In terms of the full investigation: Beta-chain transcripts were consistently detected in greater numbers than alpha-chain transcripts, which likely reflects a higher abundance of beta-chain transcripts. At surgery, around 200 tumor regions, around 68 matched nontumor lung samples and 45 to 60 PBMC samples were TCR-sequenced for both alpha and beta chains. TCR repertoire features were related to nonsynonymous mutation counts determined by whole-exome sequencing of tumor tissue. In non-small cell lung cancer, the study quantitatively compared TCR alpha and beta repertoires across several tumor regions, matched nontumor lung, and blood. TCR transcript counts in tumor regions correlated strongly with a T cell transcriptional module score from matched bulk RNA-seq. In the raw uncorrected reads, each unique combination of TCR and UMI appeared on average more than ten times.

What the time point label conveys for this sample: sample taken at primary tumor resection. The donors were more than 60 patients from the lung TRACERx cohort who had early-stage, untreated non-small cell lung cancer. Without any cell sorting, TCR sequencing was performed on whole RNA extracted either from tumor and nontumor lung tissue or from cryopreserved PBMC samples. Only patients with enough RNA available from two or more tumor regions were chosen for TCR sequencing. A lung pathologist reviewed the tumor and adjacent nontumor lung specimens before the specimens were selected. On the study overall, not on this receptor specifically: The count of ubiquitous expanded TCRs correlated with the count of ubiquitous nonsynonymous mutations, and the count of regional expanded TCRs correlated with the count of regional nonsynonymous mutations. TCR-seq coverage of tumor T cells was estimated to be only roughly 7.5% for alpha chains and more than 11% for beta chains. The tumor nonsynonymous mutation count correlated with the number of expanded intratumoral alpha and beta TCRs. Additional single-cell paired TCR alpha and beta sequencing was considered necessary to confirm, at a functional level, the hypothesis that regional TCRs recognize regional mutations.

Compared with germline, V lacks 4 bases and J lacks 5 bases; bases without a gene match: 16. From a lookup of the germline V gene (reference sequence), CDR1 and CDR2 are DFQATT and SNEGSKA. The CDR3 runs 18 residues from the cysteine to the phenylalanine. The entry retains the CDR3 DNA only, 54 bases that are in frame from base 1. This clonotype is assessed as medium-sized (0.01 to 0.1%). Its antigen is not yet known. No quality values exist for individual bases; no much larger clone is one base distant. Library preparation used 5' RACE. TCRdb records NextSeq 500 as the sequencer. In the TCR library protocol, a unique molecular identifier was attached to each TCR cDNA molecule so that PCR and sequencing errors could be corrected. The authors processed their data as follows. TCR identification, UMI-based error correction and CDR3 extraction were performed with Decombinator tools. Expanded TCRs were defined as those above a frequency of 2 per 1,000, corresponding to the top 1% of the tumor frequency distribution. Expanded tumor TCRs were classed as regional if statistically deemed absent (corrected P<0.05) from at least one tumor region, otherwise ubiquitous. Renyi diversity was calculated using the R vegan package after each repertoire was subsampled 100 times to 5,000 TCRs. CDR3 similarity networks were constructed using string-kernel similarity of amino acid triplets, with links drawn between CDR3s whose pairwise similarity was above 0.82. TCRdb applied fastp at Q25 and MiXCR to the public reads, then kept only in-frame beta chains. Identical CDR3 protein sequences are pooled into one entry, listed with their most common genes and DNA. Here the V and J calls rest on TCRdb's processing, not on the authors' analysis. This sample comprises over a thousand distinct CDR3 sequences, roughly a quarter of them detected only once. Roughly 25% of the sample lies in the top ten.

Specimen: lung tumor tissue, collected at surgery. This TCR came from a male donor with early-stage non-small cell lung cancer. The chain is assembled from TRBV20-1 and TRBJ2-3, and TRBD2 matches 12 of the central bases. The CDR3 sequence is CSAMGLLAGGPSQDTQYF. The base sequence is TGCAGTGCTATGGGATTGCTAGCGGGAGGGCCCTCACAAGATACGCAGTATTTT.